The TCR beta chain described here comes from a study of CXCR3-negative and CXCR3-positive naive CD8 T cells. UMI-labeled TRB cDNA libraries were prepared by 5' RACE. TCRdb re-called the 5' RACE reads, yielding one record per CDR3 amino acid sequence without DNA. The sample is made up of 100,000 to 150,000 distinct CDR3 sequences, and the top ten hold 0.49% of it. From germline, CDR1 is SGHKS and CDR2 YYEKEE (reference sequence). The CDR3 covers 15 residues. What was sequenced was naive CXCR3- CD8+ T cells from blood. Regarding subset: CD45RO-CCR7+CD27+CD95- naive CD8+ T cells lacking CXCR3 (TNR3-). The source is a human donor in good health. Some clones in this sample may be carry-over from other donors' samples. The genes are TRBV5-5 and TRBJ2-1; TCRdb designates TRBD1, a call that cannot be tested without DNA. The CDR3 loop is CASSLGDLGYNEQFF.